Listed here are 9 T cell receptor beta chains from one sample, sequenced in a study of blood T cell repertoires in COVID-19 (dated by TCRdb to the early 2020s). Libraries were constructed by the immunoSEQ multiplex PCR assay. TCRdb limited this immuneACCESS table to in-frame rearrangements with V and J called. A share of clones is missing; checked studies link under half to unresolved V genes, and the rest is unexplained. A total of fewer than 350,000 clones appear in this sample, about 85% of them only once. The ten largest account for under 2% of the sample. The sequenced material came from PBMCs or T cells enriched from blood (not recorded which). The receptors derive from a woman aged 30 to 39 who had been exposed to COVID-19.

The chain employs TRBV12-3 or TRBV12-4 and TRBJ2-2, with 7 bases that match TRBD2. The ends lost 3 bases at V and 6 bases at J; junction bases unmatched: 1. CDR3 length: 13 amino acids. CDR3 in amino acids: CASSFREAGELFF. The CDR3 nucleotides are TGTGCCAGCAGTTTTCGGGAGGCCGGGGAGCTGTTTTTT.

This clone was seen just once. The chain is built from TRBV28 and TRBJ1-2, with a tentative D call TRBD1 (6 bases). Trimming left V 7 bases short and J 1 base short, with 10 bases between. The CDR3 has 13 amino acids. Looked up from germline, CDR1 is MDHEN and CDR2 is SYDVKM. CDR3 nucleotide sequence: TGTGCCAGCACCATAGGGGGTAACTATGGCTACACCTTC. Translation gives CASTIGGNYGYTF.

The J gene is TRBJ1-1, the V gene TRBV19; the match to TRBD1 covers 8 bases. The junction had 5 bases not matched to a gene; V was cut back by 7 bases and J by 4 bases. This CDR3 has 13 amino acids. The V gene's germline CDR1 is LNHDA and CDR2 SQIVND (reference sequence). CDR3 in amino acids: CASKGQGTTEAFF. In DNA, the CDR3 is TGTGCCAGTAAAGGACAGGGAACCACTGAAGCTTTCTTT.

This chain connects TRBV7-9 to TRBJ1-1; D is ambiguous. The CDR3 loop spans 14 amino acids. Germline V CDR1 and CDR2: SEHNR, FQNEAQ (reference sequence). Trimming left V 1 base short and J 5 bases short, with 11 bases between. CDR3 amino acids: CASSLGGQGTEAFF. CDR3 DNA sequence: TGTGCCAGCAGCTTAGGAGGGCAAGGAACTGAAGCTTTCTTT.

The V call is TRBV28, the J call TRBJ1-6; 9 positions match TRBD1. Germline values: CDR1 MDHEN, CDR2 SYDVKM. The CDR3 sequence is 14 residues long. The V gene end was trimmed by 3 bases and the J gene end by 7 bases; junction bases not matched to a gene: 1. CDR3 protein: CASSFGQGNSPLHF. The CDR3 DNA reads as TGTGCCAGCAGTTTCGGACAGGGGAATTCACCCCTCCACTTT. Full variable domain (rest looked up from reference TRBV28 and TRBJ1-6): DVKVTQSSRYLVKRTGEKVFLECVQDMDHENMFWYRQDPGLGLRLIYFSYDVKMKEKGDIPEGYSVSREKKERFSLILESASTNQTSMYLCASSFGQGNSPLHFGNGTRLTVT.

The chain is built from TRBV28 and TRBJ2-1, with TRBD1 matching over 7 bases. This CDR3 comprises 15 residues. The germline gives CDR1 MDHEN, CDR2 SYDVKM. Losses at the gene ends were 7 bases for V and 4 bases for J; bases not matched to a gene: 10. CDR3 region: CASITGTVSYNEQFF. The CDR3 DNA reads TGTGCCAGCATTACCGGGACAGTTAGTTACAATGAGCAGTTCTTC.

V and J are TRBV3-1 (or the pseudogene TRBV3-2) and TRBJ2-2; TRBD2 aligns across 12 bases. This CDR3 comprises 16 residues. The V segment lost 4 bases and the J segment 6 bases; nucleotides outside the gene matches: 6. Germline lookup yields CDR1 LGHDT and CDR2 YNNKEL (reference sequence). The CDR3 protein is CASSPLAGGPAGELFF. Here the CDR3 DNA reads TGTGCCAGCAGCCCGCTAGCGGGGGGGCCTGCCGGGGAGCTGTTTTTT.

The rearrangement joins TRBV2 to TRBJ1-5; D unresolved. CDR1 and CDR2 from the germline V gene are SNHLY and FYNNEI. CDR3 length: 13 residues. Trimming removed 5 bases from V and 3 bases from J, with 8 bases in between. The CDR3 here is CASSFEHNQPQHF. In nucleotides, the CDR3 is TGTGCCAGCAGTTTCGAGCACAATCAGCCCCAGCATTTT.

In its sample, this clone was seen once. This chain connects TRBV4-2 to TRBJ1-2; perhaps TRBD1 as D (5 bases). The V end was cut by 1 base, the J end by 3 bases, with 15 bases between. The length of the CDR3 is 16 residues. The germline gives CDR1 LGHNA, CDR2 YNFKEQ. For the CDR3, the DNA is TGTGCCAGCAGCCAAGTTGGGGGGAACAGTCACTATGGCTACACCTTC. Its translation is CASSQVGGNSHYGYTF.